Given below is one T cell receptor beta chain in context. As yet, its antigen is unknown. Some clones are missing from TCRdb's copy, which holds only in-frame ones; the method was immunoSEQ multiplex PCR. Among fewer than 35,000 clones listed, roughly 89% were seen once. These data originate in a study of lymphopenia after photon versus proton radiotherapy. Regarding the study as a whole: Proton therapy kept repertoires fairly stable, unlike photons, which gained effector/memory cells. Oligoclonal CD8+ Temra expansion after nadir drove photon patients' diversity drop. In patients who died, overall survival fell as post-nadir TCR diversity dropped more.

The source was peripheral blood, collected from a patient treated with proton-based radiotherapy. This TCR derives from a woman in her 70s with pancreatic cancer. Some clones in this sample may be carry-over from other donors' samples.

CDR3 DNA: TGTGCCAGCAGTTTGGACAGCGATTCCTACAATGAGCAGTTCTTC. Protein sequence: CASSLDSDSYNEQFF. The J gene is TRBJ2-1, the V gene TRBV11-3; D may be TRBD1 (6 bases). V was clipped by 6 bases and J by 1 base, with 13 bases between them. There are 15 residues in the CDR3. The germline V gene encodes CDR1 SGHNT and CDR2 YENEEA.